Below, 25 T cell receptor beta chains from the same sample are listed, as sequenced in a study of identical twins. TCRdb re-called the 5' RACE reads with MiXCR, one entry per CDR3 protein. The table records fewer than 350,000 distinct CDR3 sequences, approximately 8% of them present only once. This sample was also put to use in a study of yellow fever vaccine responses in identical twins.

Sequencing input: memory (CD45RO+) T cells sorted from blood. These receptor sequences come from a woman in her late teens or twenties in good health.

This clonotype occurred a few times. This chain connects TRBV15 to TRBJ1-1; TRBD1 matches 8 bases. There are 14 residues in the CDR3. CDR1 is LNHNV and CDR2 is YYDKDF in the germline V gene (reference sequence). Trimming at V came to 0 bases and at J to 7 bases, leaving 4 bases not matched to a gene. In DNA, the CDR3 is TGTGCCACCAGCAGAGAAGCCGGGACAGGTGAAGCTTTCTTT. As protein: CATSREAGTGEAFF.

This clonotype was detected a few times. The chain recombines TRBV6-2 or TRBV6-3 with TRBJ2-1; 7 bases agree with TRBD1. After removal of 7 bases from V and 6 bases from J, the junction contained 3 bases not matched to a gene. There are 12 residues in the CDR3. The germline V gene has CDR1 MNHEY and CDR2 SVGEGT. The CDR3 here is CASKTGVNEQFF. CDR3 nucleotides: TGTGCCAGCAAAACAGGGGTCAATGAGCAGTTCTTC.

Only a few counts were recorded for this clonotype. The chain links TRBV11-1 to TRBJ2-3, with TRBD2 identical over 10 bases. The CDR3 totals 18 residues. V lost 2 bases, J lost 4 bases, and 12 bases stayed unmatched. Per germline, CDR1 SGHAT and CDR2 FQDESV (reference sequence). CDR3: CASSLSRLAGALADTQYF. DNA for the CDR3: TGTGCCAGCAGCTTATCGCGGCTAGCGGGAGCCCTGGCAGATACGCAGTATTTT.

Comments on this clonotype: A much larger clone differs from this one at a single base, so this may be a read error. The chain carries TRBV20-1 and TRBJ2-1; D might be TRBD2 (6 bases). This CDR3 region has 16 residues. Looked up from germline, CDR1 is DFQATT and CDR2 is SNEGSKA (reference sequence). CDR3 region: CCARVSGGPAYNEQFF. CDR3 bases: TGCTGTGCTAGAGTGAGCGGAGGGCCAGCCTACAATGAGCAGTTCTTC.

This clonotype was found a few times. The chain employs TRBV5-1 and TRBJ2-3, with TRBD2 identical over 7 bases. Trimming at V came to 0 bases and at J to 1 base, leaving 5 bases not matched to a gene. Germline loops: CDR1 SGHRS, CDR2 YFSETQ. CDR3 size: 16 residues. Here the CDR3 reads CASSLVGTMGTDTQYF. For the CDR3, the DNA is TGCGCCAGCAGCTTGGTAGGGACTATGGGCACAGATACGCAGTATTTT. The complete variable domain, with remaining parts taken from reference TRBV5-1 and TRBJ2-3, reads KAGVTQTPRYLIKTRGQQVTLSCSPISGHRSVSWYQQTPGQGLQFLFEYFSETQRNKGNFPGRFSGRQFSNSRSEMNVSTLELGDSALYLCASSLVGTMGTDTQYFGPGTRLTVL.

This clonotype was seen a handful of times. Here the CDR3 DNA reads TGTGCCAGCAGCTTGGTCCCTAGCCCCGGGGAGCTGTTTTTT. It is translated as CASSLVPSPGELFF. The chain couples TRBV5-5 to TRBJ2-2, with D perhaps TRBD2 (5 bases). This CDR3 contains 14 residues. V was shortened by 0 bases and J by 6 bases, with 9 bases between the two germline ends. CDR1 is SGHKS and CDR2 is YYEKEE in the germline V gene (reference sequence).

The chain joins TRBV5-1 to TRBJ2-7; D uncertain. The CDR3 totals 15 residues. Trimming pared 2 bases from V and 0 bases from J, leaving 12 bases between. Germline values: CDR1 SGHRS, CDR2 YFSETQ. For the CDR3, the DNA is TGCGCCAGCAGCTTTGGGGTCGGCAGCTCCTACGAGCAGTACTTC. It yields the protein CASSFGVGSSYEQYF.

This clonotype has more than one count but fewer than ten. This chain uses TRBV13 with TRBJ2-3, with a possible D match to TRBD1 (5 bases). Germline CDR1 reads PRHDT; CDR2 reads FYEKMQ (reference sequence). The CDR3 consists of 15 residues. Trimming left V 5 bases short and J 0 bases short, with 12 bases between. The CDR3 loop reads CASSRTPSSTDTQYF. In DNA form, the CDR3 reads TGTGCCAGCAGCCGGACACCTTCTAGCACAGATACGCAGTATTTT.

This clonotype appeared many times. This chain uses TRBV11-2 with TRBJ2-1; D unresolved. V lost 0 bases and J lost 4, with 4 bases in between. The CDR3 sequence is 13 residues long. Germline-derived CDR1 and CDR2 are SGHAT and FQNNGV. DNA for the CDR3: TGTGCCAGCAGCTTAGAGGTGTACAATGAGCAGTTCTTC. Amino acids: CASSLEVYNEQFF. Full variable domain (rest looked up from reference TRBV11-2 and TRBJ2-1): EAGVAQSPRYKIIEKRQSVAFWCNPISGHATLYWYQQILGQGPKLLIQFQNNGVVDDSQLPKDRFSAERLKGVDSTLKIQPAKLEDSAVYLCASSLEVYNEQFFGPGTRLTVL.

This clonotype was seen a few times. The chain carries TRBV12-3 or TRBV12-4 and TRBJ1-5; TRBD1 matches at 8 bases. With V trimmed by 6 bases and J by 4 bases, 5 bases remained unmatched. This CDR3 has 14 residues. The chain's CDR3 is CASRLGQVNQPQHF. The DNA for the CDR3 is TGTGCCAGCAGACTGGGACAGGTGAATCAGCCCCAGCATTTT.

Ten or more counts support this clonotype. The chain is built from TRBV5-1 and TRBJ1-3, with D perhaps TRBD1 (6 bases). The V gene lost 4 bases and the J gene lost 2 bases, with 16 bases spanning the gap. This CDR3 spans 16 amino acids. Germline V gene lookup returns CDR1 SGHRS and CDR2 YFSETQ. The CDR3 region has the DNA TGCGCCAGCAGCGTAAACTCCAGGGGAACTGGAAACACCATATATTTT. Amino acid sequence: CASSVNSRGTGNTIYF.

This clonotype occurred many times. The rearrangement links TRBV12-3 or TRBV12-4 to TRBJ1-6, with 10 bases fitting TRBD1. The CDR3 is 14 residues long. With V trimmed by 5 bases and J by 11 bases, 6 bases remained unmatched. CDR3 coding DNA: TGTGCCAGCAGTCCCGACAGGGGGCCGACACCCCTCCACTTT. Translation gives CASSPDRGPTPLHF.

This clonotype occurred many times. The V gene is TRBV7-9, the J gene TRBJ2-4, with 11 bases aligning to TRBD2. With V trimmed by 1 base and J by 1 base, 3 bases remained unmatched. Germline V gene data show CDR1 as SEHNR and CDR2 as FQNEAQ (reference sequence). The CDR3 covers 17 residues. This CDR3 reads CASSLVIAGGAKNIQYF. The CDR3 coding sequence is TGTGCCAGCAGCTTAGTTATAGCGGGAGGGGCCAAAAACATTCAGTACTTC. The full variable domain, with the rest looked up from reference TRBV7-9 and TRBJ2-4, is DTGVSQNPRHKITKRGQNVTFRCDPISEHNRLYWYRQTLGQGPEFLTYFQNEAQLEKSRLLSDRFSAERPKGSFSTLEIQRTEQGDSAMYLCASSLVIAGGAKNIQYFGAGTRLSVL.

This clonotype was detected ten times or more. The V and J genes are TRBV29-1 and TRBJ1-2, with D uncertain. Germline CDR1 reads SQVTM; CDR2 reads ANQGSEA. The CDR3 extends over 11 amino acids. Trimming took 1 base from V and 5 from J, leaving 5 bases between them. The CDR3 here is CSVEGQYGYTF. The DNA of the CDR3 is TGCAGCGTTGAAGGGCAGTATGGCTACACCTTC.

This clonotype occurred a few times. The CDR3 region is CASSPQGQGYSYNEQFF. The CDR3 DNA follows: TGTGCCAGCAGCCCCCAAGGACAGGGTTACTCCTACAATGAGCAGTTCTTC. The J gene is TRBJ2-1, the V gene TRBV11-3, with 8 bases lining up with TRBD1. V gave up 5 bases and J gave up 0 bases; unmatched junction bases: 9. The CDR3 length is 17 residues. Germline V lookup: CDR1 SGHNT, CDR2 YENEEA.

The rearrangement links TRBV29-1 to TRBJ2-3; 8 bases agree with TRBD2. This CDR3 comprises 12 residues. The germline gives CDR1 SQVTM, CDR2 ANQGSEA. V lost 8 bases and J lost 8; bases outside the gene matches: 9. As DNA, the CDR3 is TGCAGCCTACGGGGGGGCGAAGTTACGCAGTATTTT. It encodes CSLRGGEVTQYF.

This clonotype was counted at least ten times. V usage is TRBV28 and J usage is TRBJ1-6; tentative D call: TRBD1 (6 bases). V lost 5 bases, J lost 5 bases, and 13 bases lay in between. The CDR3 sequence is 15 residues long. Looked up from germline, CDR1 is MDHEN and CDR2 is SYDVKM. CDR3 sequence: CASSRGGRNNSPLHF. CDR3 nucleotide sequence: TGTGCCAGCAGTAGAGGGGGACGGAATAATTCACCCCTCCACTTT.

The chain combines TRBV5-1 with TRBJ1-4; 7 nucleotides align to TRBD1. Germline CDR1 is SGHRS and CDR2 is YFSETQ. V lost 7 bases, J lost 7 bases, and 10 bases stayed unmatched. CDR3 length equals 14 residues. The CDR3 DNA reads as TGCGCCAGCGCACAGGGGAGTAGTAGTGAAAAACTGTTTTTT. This translates into CASAQGSSSEKLFF.

This clonotype was counted at least ten times. The chain employs TRBV6-1 and TRBJ1-6, with a weak D call TRBD1 (6 bases). In germline, CDR1 is MNHNS, CDR2 SASEGT. There are 13 residues in the CDR3. Between the trimmed V and J ends, which lost 4 bases and 8 bases, there was a span of 9 bases. The DNA for the CDR3 is TGTGCCAGCAGTGGGGACACTCATTCACCCCTCCACTTT. It yields the protein CASSGDTHSPLHF.

This clonotype was counted a few times. The V gene is TRBV27, the J gene TRBJ2-2; D call uncertain. There are 13 residues in the CDR3. Germline V gives CDR1 MNHEY, CDR2 SMNVEV (reference sequence). V gave up 3 bases and J gave up 5 bases, with 7 bases separating them. The CDR3 sequence: CASSLSETGELFF. The CDR3 DNA sequence: TGTGCCAGCAGTTTGTCTGAGACCGGGGAGCTGTTTTTT.

In this sample, this clonotype turned up many times. The chain joins TRBV5-1 to TRBJ2-1, with 11 bases aligning to TRBD1. Germline CDR1 SGHRS, CDR2 YFSETQ. V gave up 4 bases and J gave up 7 bases; unmatched junction bases: 7. The CDR3 extends over 15 amino acids. The CDR3 DNA is TGCGCCAGCAGCCCGGGACAGGGGGGACGAAATGAGCAGTTCTTC. This translates into CASSPGQGGRNEQFF.

This clonotype was detected only a few times. The J gene is TRBJ2-5, the V gene TRBV20-1; 8 positions agree with TRBD2. The junction had 3 bases not matched to a gene; V was cut back by 3 bases and J by 0 bases. The CDR3 spans 14 residues. CDR1 and CDR2 (germline): DFQATT, SNEGSKA (reference sequence). This chain's CDR3 is CSASKAGDQETQYF. CDR3 nucleotides: TGCAGTGCTAGCAAAGCGGGGGACCAAGAGACCCAGTACTTC.

V and J are TRBV5-1 and TRBJ1-6; 7 bases line up with TRBD1. The ends lost 0 bases at V and 8 bases at J; junction bases unmatched: 2. Germline V lookup: CDR1 SGHRS, CDR2 YFSETQ. CDR3 size: 14 residues. Here the CDR3 reads CASSLGGTDSPLHF. The CDR3 nucleotides are TGCGCCAGCAGCTTGGGGGGGACAGATTCACCCCTCCACTTT.

This clonotype has at least ten counts. V and J are TRBV6-1 and TRBJ2-1; 11 nucleotides agree with TRBD2. Germline CDR1 is MNHNS and CDR2 is SASEGT. The CDR3 consists of 16 residues. V was pared by 6 bases and J by 2 bases, with 6 bases of the junction left unmatched. CDR3 sequence reads: CASREGLAATYNEQFF. DNA of the CDR3: TGTGCCAGCAGGGAGGGACTAGCGGCTACCTACAATGAGCAGTTCTTC.

The chain has TRBV7-2 and TRBJ1-1, with 9 bases that match TRBD1. The germline V gene has CDR1 SGHTA and CDR2 FQGNSA. The CDR3 covers 16 residues. With V trimmed by 4 bases and J by 7 bases, 13 bases remained unmatched. CDR3: CASSYQSTGGYGEAFF. Here the CDR3 DNA reads TGTGCCAGCAGCTATCAATCGACAGGGGGTTACGGTGAAGCTTTCTTT.